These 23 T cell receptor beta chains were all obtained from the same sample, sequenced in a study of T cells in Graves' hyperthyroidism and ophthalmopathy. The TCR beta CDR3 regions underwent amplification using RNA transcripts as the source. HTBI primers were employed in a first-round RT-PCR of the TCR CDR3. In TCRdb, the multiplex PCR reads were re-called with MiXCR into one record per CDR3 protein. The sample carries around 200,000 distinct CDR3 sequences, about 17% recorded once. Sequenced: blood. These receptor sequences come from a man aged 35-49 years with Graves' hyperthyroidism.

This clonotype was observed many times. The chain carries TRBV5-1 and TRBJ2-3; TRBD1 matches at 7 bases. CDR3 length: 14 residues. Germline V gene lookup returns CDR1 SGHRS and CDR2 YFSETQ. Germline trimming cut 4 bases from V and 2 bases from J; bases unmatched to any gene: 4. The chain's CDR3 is CASSNDRATDTQYF. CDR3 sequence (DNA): TGCGCCAGCAGCAATGACAGGGCCACAGATACGCAGTATTTT.

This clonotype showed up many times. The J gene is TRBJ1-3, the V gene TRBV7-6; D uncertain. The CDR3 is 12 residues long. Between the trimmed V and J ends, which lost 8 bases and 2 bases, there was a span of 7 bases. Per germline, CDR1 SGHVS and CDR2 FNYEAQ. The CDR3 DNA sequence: TGTGCCAGCGCCGCAGCTGGAAACACCATATATTTT. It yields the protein CASAAAGNTIYF.

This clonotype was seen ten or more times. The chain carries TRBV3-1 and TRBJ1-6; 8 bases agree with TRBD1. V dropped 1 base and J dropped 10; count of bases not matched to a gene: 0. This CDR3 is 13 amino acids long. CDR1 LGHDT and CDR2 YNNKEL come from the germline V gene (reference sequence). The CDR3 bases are TGTGCCAGCAGCCAAGGACAGGGGTCACCCCTCCACTTT. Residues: CASSQGQGSPLHF.

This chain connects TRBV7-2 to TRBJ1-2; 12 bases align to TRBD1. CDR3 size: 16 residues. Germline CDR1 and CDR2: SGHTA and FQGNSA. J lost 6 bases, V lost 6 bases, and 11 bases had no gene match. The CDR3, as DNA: TGTGCCAGCAGTCGCCGTGGGACAGGGGGCAAGGATGGCTACACCTTC. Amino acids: CASSRRGTGGKDGYTF.

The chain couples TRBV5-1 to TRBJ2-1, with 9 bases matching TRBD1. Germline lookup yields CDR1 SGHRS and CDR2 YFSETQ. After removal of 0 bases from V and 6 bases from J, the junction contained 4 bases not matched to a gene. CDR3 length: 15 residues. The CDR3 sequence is CASSLVAGQGNEQFF. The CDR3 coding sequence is TGCGCCAGCAGCTTGGTGGCGGGACAGGGCAATGAGCAGTTCTTC.

Written as DNA, the CDR3 is TGTGCCAGCAGCGCCAGAGCGGGGGGGCAAGATACGCAGTATTTT. Its translation: CASSARAGGQDTQYF. The chain carries TRBV7-3 and TRBJ2-3, with TRBD2 matching over 10 bases. The CDR3 loop spans 15 amino acids. Losses at the gene ends were 5 bases for V and 5 bases for J; bases not matched to a gene: 7. The germline V gene encodes CDR1 SGHTA and CDR2 FQGTGA.

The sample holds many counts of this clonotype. This CDR3 reads CASSPGPVVYF. The CDR3 coding sequence is TGTGCCAGCAGCCCGGGACCCGTAGTGTACTTC. This chain connects TRBV7-2 to TRBJ2-4; the D call may be TRBD1 or TRBD2 (5 bases each). Germline V gene lookup returns CDR1 SGHTA and CDR2 FQGNSA. Trimming shortened V by 5 bases and J by 15 bases, and 14 bases separated the two germline ends. The CDR3 is 11 amino acids.

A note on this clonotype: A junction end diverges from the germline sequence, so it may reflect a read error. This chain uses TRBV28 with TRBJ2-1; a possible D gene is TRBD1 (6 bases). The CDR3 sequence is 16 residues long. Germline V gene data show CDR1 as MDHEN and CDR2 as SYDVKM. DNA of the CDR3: TGTGCCGGCAGTTTACCCCTTAGCGAGGGGGTGAATGAGCAGTTCTTC. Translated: CAGSLPLSEGVNEQFF.

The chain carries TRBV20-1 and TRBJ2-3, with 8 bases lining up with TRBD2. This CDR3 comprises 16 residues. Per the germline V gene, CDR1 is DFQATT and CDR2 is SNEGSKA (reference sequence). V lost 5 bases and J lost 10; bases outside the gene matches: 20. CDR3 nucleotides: TGCAGTGCTCCCGAAGGGGCGGGGGGTACCCTTGGGGCGCAGTATTTT. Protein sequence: CSAPEGAGGTLGAQYF.

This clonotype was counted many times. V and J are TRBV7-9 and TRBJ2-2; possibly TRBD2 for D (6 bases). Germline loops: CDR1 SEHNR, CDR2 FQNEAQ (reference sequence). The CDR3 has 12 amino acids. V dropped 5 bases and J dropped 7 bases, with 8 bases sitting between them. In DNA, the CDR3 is TGTGCCAGCAGCCGGACTATCGGGGAGCTGTTTTTT. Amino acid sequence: CASSRTIGELFF.

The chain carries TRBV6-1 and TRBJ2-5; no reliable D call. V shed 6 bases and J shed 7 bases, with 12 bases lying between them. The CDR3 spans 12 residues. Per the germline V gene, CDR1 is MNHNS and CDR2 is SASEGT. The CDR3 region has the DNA TGTGCCAGCAGCCGGATTGTCGGGACCCAGTACTTC. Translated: CASSRIVGTQYF.

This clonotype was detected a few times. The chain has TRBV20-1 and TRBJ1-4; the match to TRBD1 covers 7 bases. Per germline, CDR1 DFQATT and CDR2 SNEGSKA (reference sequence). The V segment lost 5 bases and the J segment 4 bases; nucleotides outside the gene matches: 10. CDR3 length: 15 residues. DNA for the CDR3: TGCAGTGCTTCCCCGACAGGGATAGATAATGAAAAACTGTTTTTT. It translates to CSASPTGIDNEKLFF.

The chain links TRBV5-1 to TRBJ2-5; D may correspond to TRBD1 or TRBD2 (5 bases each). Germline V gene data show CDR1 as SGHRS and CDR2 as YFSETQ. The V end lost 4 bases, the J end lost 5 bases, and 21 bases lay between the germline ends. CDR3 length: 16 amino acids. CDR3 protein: CASSPLGGSSLETQYF. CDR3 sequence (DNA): TGCGCCAGCAGCCCCCTTGGGGGTTCCTCCTTGGAGACCCAGTACTTC.

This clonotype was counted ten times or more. This CDR3 reads CASSTSGSYEQYF. The CDR3 bases are TGTGCCAGCAGCACTAGCGGATCCTACGAGCAGTACTTC. V gene TRBV2 combines with J gene TRBJ2-7, with 8 bases aligning to TRBD2. CDR3 size: 13 residues. CDR1 is SNHLY, CDR2 FYNNEI, per germline. The V gene end was trimmed by 6 bases and the J gene end by 1 base; junction bases not matched to a gene: 2.

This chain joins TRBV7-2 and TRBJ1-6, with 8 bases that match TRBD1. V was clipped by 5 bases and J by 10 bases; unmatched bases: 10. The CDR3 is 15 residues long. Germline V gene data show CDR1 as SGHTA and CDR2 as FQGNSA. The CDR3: CASSPGQALRSPLHF. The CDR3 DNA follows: TGTGCCAGCAGCCCGGGACAGGCGTTGAGGTCACCCCTCCACTTT.

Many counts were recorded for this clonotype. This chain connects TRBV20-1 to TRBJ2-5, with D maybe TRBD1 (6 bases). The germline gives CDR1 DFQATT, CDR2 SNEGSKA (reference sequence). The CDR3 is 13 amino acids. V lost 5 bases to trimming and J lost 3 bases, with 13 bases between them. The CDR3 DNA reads TGCAGTGCTCGGGGACAAACCGAAGAGACCCAGTACTTC. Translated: CSARGQTEETQYF.

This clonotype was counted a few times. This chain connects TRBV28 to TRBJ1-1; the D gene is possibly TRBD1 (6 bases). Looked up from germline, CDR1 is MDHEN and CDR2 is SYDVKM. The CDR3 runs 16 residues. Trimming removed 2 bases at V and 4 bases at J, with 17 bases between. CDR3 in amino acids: CASSLIGKGETTEAFF. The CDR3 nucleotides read TGTGCCAGCAGTTTAATCGGAAAGGGGGAGACCACTGAAGCTTTCTTT.

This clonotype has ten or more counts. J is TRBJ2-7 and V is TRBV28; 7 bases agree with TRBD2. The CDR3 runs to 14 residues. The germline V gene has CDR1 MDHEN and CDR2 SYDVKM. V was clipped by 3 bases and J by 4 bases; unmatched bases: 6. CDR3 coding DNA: TGTGCCAGCAGTTTGGTCGGGGGGATTTACGAGCAGTACTTC. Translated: CASSLVGGIYEQYF.

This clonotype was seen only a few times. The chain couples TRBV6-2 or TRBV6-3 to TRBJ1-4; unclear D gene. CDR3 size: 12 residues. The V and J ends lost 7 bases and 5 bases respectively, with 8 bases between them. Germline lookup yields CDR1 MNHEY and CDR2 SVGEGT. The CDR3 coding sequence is TGTGCCAGCAAGAGAGTCAATGAAAAACTGTTTTTT. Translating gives CASKRVNEKLFF.

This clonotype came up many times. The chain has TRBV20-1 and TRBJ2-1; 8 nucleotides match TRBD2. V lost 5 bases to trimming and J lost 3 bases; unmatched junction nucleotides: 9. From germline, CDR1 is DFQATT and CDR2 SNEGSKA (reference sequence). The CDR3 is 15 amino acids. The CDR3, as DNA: TGCAGTGCTTTACGACCACTAGCGGTCTACAATGAGCAGTTCTTC. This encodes CSALRPLAVYNEQFF.

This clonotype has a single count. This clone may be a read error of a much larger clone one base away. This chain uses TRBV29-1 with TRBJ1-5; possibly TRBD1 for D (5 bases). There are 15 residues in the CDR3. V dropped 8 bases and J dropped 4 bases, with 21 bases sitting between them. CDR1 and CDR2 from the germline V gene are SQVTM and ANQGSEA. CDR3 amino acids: CSIVVPGGGNQPQHF. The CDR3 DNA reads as TGCAGCATTGTGGTGCCGGGGGGAGGGAATCAGCCCCAGCATTTT.

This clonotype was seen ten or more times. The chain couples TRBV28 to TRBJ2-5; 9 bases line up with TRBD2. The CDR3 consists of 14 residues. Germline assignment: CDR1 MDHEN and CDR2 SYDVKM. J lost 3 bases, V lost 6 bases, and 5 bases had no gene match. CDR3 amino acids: CASRPGLAKETQYF. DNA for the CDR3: TGTGCCAGCAGACCCGGACTAGCGAAAGAGACCCAGTACTTC.

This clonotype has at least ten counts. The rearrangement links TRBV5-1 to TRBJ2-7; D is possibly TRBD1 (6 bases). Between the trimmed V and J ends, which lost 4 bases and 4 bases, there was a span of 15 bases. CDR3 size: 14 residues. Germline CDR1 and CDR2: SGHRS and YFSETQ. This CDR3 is CASSPGTRNYEQYF. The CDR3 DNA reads TGCGCCAGCAGCCCCGGGACACGAAATTACGAGCAGTACTTC.